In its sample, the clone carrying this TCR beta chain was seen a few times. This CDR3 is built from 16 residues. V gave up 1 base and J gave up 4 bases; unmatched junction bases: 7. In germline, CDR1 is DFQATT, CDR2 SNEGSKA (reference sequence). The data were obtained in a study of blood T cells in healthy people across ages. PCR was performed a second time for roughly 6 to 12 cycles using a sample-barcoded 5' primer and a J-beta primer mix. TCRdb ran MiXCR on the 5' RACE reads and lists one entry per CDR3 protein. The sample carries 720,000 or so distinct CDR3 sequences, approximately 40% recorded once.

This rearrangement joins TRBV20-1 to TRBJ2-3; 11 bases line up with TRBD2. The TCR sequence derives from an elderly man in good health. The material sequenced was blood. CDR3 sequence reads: CSARGSGGAGSDTQYF. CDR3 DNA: TGCAGTGCTAGAGGTAGCGGGGGGGCCGGATCAGATACGCAGTATTTT.